Below, 18 T cell receptor beta chains from the same sample are listed, as sequenced in a study of blood T cells in healthy people across ages. Through a sample-barcoded 5' primer and a J-beta primer mix, a second PCR was run for about 7 to 12 cycles. TCRdb redid the calling of the 5' RACE reads with MiXCR, one entry per CDR3 protein. The sample includes around 870,000 distinct CDR3 sequences, more than 25% of them seen just once. The source material was blood. These receptors all come from a woman of 80 years or more in good health.

In its sample, this clonotype was seen a few times. V gene TRBV30 combines with J gene TRBJ1-2; D ambiguous. Trimming took off 8 bases at V and 3 bases at J, with 16 bases between the two ends. CDR3 size: 13 residues. CDR1 is GTSNPN, CDR2 SVGIG, per germline (reference sequence). CDR3 amino acids: CAGNPDQHYGYTF. The DNA for the CDR3 is TGTGCCGGGAACCCGGACCAGCACTATGGCTACACCTTC.

There are many counts of this clonotype. The V call is TRBV20-1, the J call TRBJ2-1; TRBD2 matches 10 bases. After removal of 1 base from V and 1 base from J, the junction contained 4 bases not matched to a gene. CDR3 length: 16 residues. Germline CDR1 reads DFQATT; CDR2 reads SNEGSKA (reference sequence). This CDR3 is CSARGSGLASYNEQFF. In DNA, the CDR3 is TGCAGTGCTAGAGGTTCGGGACTAGCGTCCTACAATGAGCAGTTCTTC.

This chain links TRBV9 with TRBJ2-3, with 7 bases fitting TRBD1. This CDR3 contains 15 residues. Germline trimming cut 3 bases from V and 6 bases from J; bases unmatched to any gene: 10. The germline V gene encodes CDR1 SGDLS and CDR2 YYNGEE. The chain's CDR3 is CASSGGRVRGDTQYF. CDR3 nucleotide sequence: TGTGCCAGCAGCGGTGGACGAGTCAGGGGGGATACGCAGTATTTT.

This clonotype was counted between two and nine times. The chain has TRBV6-1 and TRBJ2-7; the match to TRBD2 covers 12 bases. This CDR3 contains 17 residues. The J segment lost 1 base and the V segment lost 7 bases, leaving 11 bases of the junction unmatched. Germline CDR1 MNHNS, CDR2 SASEGT. The CDR3: CASTKGPSGGDSYEQYF. The CDR3, as DNA: TGTGCCAGCACCAAGGGGCCTAGCGGGGGGGATTCCTACGAGCAGTACTTC.

The rearrangement joins TRBV4-3 to TRBJ2-5, with 10 bases that match TRBD1. The J call may be faulty, since TRBJ2-7 better matches the DNA end. In germline, CDR1 is LGHNA, CDR2 YSLEER. The CDR3 is made up of 15 amino acids. The DNA of the CDR3 is TGCGCCAGCAGCCAAGGGGACAGGGGCTTCTACGAGCAGTACTTC. It specifies CASSQGDRGFYEQYF.

The chain couples TRBV7-2 to TRBJ2-1; possible D gene TRBD1, 5 bases. V lost 2 bases, J lost 7 bases, and 12 bases lay in between. The germline V gene encodes CDR1 SGHTA and CDR2 FQGNSA. This CDR3 is built from 14 residues. CDR3 DNA: TGTGCCAGCAGCTTATTAACAGGCGCTAATGAGCAGTTCTTC. It codes for CASSLLTGANEQFF.

This chain links TRBV20-1 with TRBJ2-5; 12 nucleotides match TRBD2. The CDR3 extends over 19 amino acids. The ends lost 0 bases at V and 0 bases at J; junction bases unmatched: 11. CDR1 and CDR2 (germline): DFQATT, SNEGSKA (reference sequence). CDR3 nucleotides: TGCAGTGCTAGAGATGCCCGGGCGTCTAGCGGGGGGGACCAAGAGACCCAGTACTTC. This codes for CSARDARASSGGDQETQYF.

The rearrangement joins TRBV15 to TRBJ1-1; D might be TRBD1 (5 bases). V lost 3 bases and J 1 base, leaving 12 bases between the germline ends. The CDR3 sequence is 15 residues long. CDR1 is LNHNV and CDR2 is YYDKDF in the germline V gene (reference sequence). CDR3 residues: CATSRPSTGNTEAFF. The CDR3 DNA sequence: TGTGCCACCAGCAGGCCGTCAACAGGGAACACTGAAGCTTTCTTT.

This chain connects TRBV11-3 to TRBJ2-1, with 11 bases aligning to TRBD1. Germline V lookup: CDR1 SGHNT, CDR2 YENEEA. The CDR3 is 15 amino acids. V was clipped by 2 bases and J by 7 bases; unmatched bases: 4. The CDR3, as DNA: TGTGCCAGCAGCTTAAGGGGGACAGGGGGGAATGAGCAGTTCTTC. Its translation is CASSLRGTGGNEQFF.

In this sample, this clonotype turned up a few times. A read error is possible here, since a much larger clone lies one base away. The chain carries TRBV7-8 and TRBJ2-7; 7 bases are shared with TRBD1. The V gene's germline CDR1 is SGHVS and CDR2 FQNEAQ. This CDR3 has 14 amino acids. CDR3 region: CASSPRDRAYEQHF. The CDR3 DNA sequence: TGTGCCAGCAGCCCCCGGGACAGAGCCTACGAGCAGCACTTC.

This clonotype has a count of ten or more. The J gene is TRBJ2-3, the V gene TRBV24-1; TRBD2 matches at 8 bases. The germline gives CDR1 KGHDR, CDR2 SFDVKD. The CDR3 covers 15 residues. Trimming took 3 bases from V and 4 from J; bases not matched to a gene: 5. CDR3 sequence: CATSDIAGSADTQYF. CDR3 coding DNA: TGTGCCACCAGTGATATAGCGGGGAGCGCAGATACGCAGTATTTT.

CDR3 sequence reads: CASSARGWESSYEQYF. CDR3 bases: TGTGCCAGCAGTGCCAGAGGGTGGGAAAGCTCCTACGAGCAGTACTTC. The rearrangement uses TRBV6-2 or TRBV6-3 and TRBJ2-7, with D perhaps TRBD2 (5 bases). Between the trimmed V and J ends, which lost 5 bases and 0 bases, there was a span of 17 bases. Germline assignment: CDR1 MNHEY and CDR2 SVGEGT. The CDR3 totals 16 residues.

With regard to this clonotype: A much larger clone sits a single nucleotide away, making a read error possible. The chain is built from TRBV3-1 and TRBJ2-6; 7 nucleotides line up with TRBD1. With 7 bases clipped from V and 2 bases from J, the junction kept 11 bases outside the gene matches. The CDR3 has 17 amino acids. Germline CDR1 and CDR2: LGHDT and YNNKEL (reference sequence). This CDR3 is CASTNRQGVPGANVLTF. The DNA of the CDR3 is TGTGCCAGCACAAATCGTCAGGGGGTGCCTGGGGCCAACGTCCTGACTTTC.

The V and J genes are TRBV6-4 and TRBJ1-1, with D unresolved. This CDR3 has 13 amino acids. CDR1 is MRHNA and CDR2 is SNTAGT in the germline V gene. The V and J ends lost 6 bases and 6 bases respectively, with 14 bases between them. In DNA form, the CDR3 reads TGTGCCAGCAGCGATCGGGAAAGGGCTGAAGCTTTCTTT. Translated, it gives CASSDRERAEAFF.

This clonotype was counted at least ten times. This chain connects TRBV29-1 to TRBJ2-5, with 14 bases identical to TRBD2. The junction had 10 bases not matched to a gene; V was cut back by 6 bases and J by 4 bases. Germline-derived CDR1 and CDR2 are SQVTM and ANQGSEA. This CDR3 has 16 amino acids. The chain's CDR3 is CSVRTGTSGGGETQYF. CDR3 nucleotide sequence: TGCAGCGTGAGAACTGGGACTAGCGGGGGTGGAGAGACCCAGTACTTC.

This clonotype was seen ten or more times. This chain connects TRBV20-1 to TRBJ2-7; possibly TRBD1 for D (5 bases). CDR3 length: 15 amino acids. Per the germline V gene, CDR1 is DFQATT and CDR2 is SNEGSKA (reference sequence). The germline V and J ends were trimmed by 1 base and 3 bases, with 16 bases remaining between them. DNA of the CDR3: TGCAGTGCTAGAGGCCCGGACATGGGTGGCTACGAGCAGTACTTC. This translates into CSARGPDMGGYEQYF.

The chain joins TRBV6-5 to TRBJ1-2; the D is unclear. CDR3 size: 12 residues. Germline V gene lookup returns CDR1 MNHEY and CDR2 SVGAGI. V was shortened by 2 bases and J by 8 bases, with 9 bases between the two germline ends. For the CDR3, the DNA is TGTGCCAGCAGTTACATCGGCAGCGGCTACACCTTC. It yields the protein CASSYIGSGYTF.

The table lists this clonotype with a few counts. The chain recombines TRBV13 with TRBJ1-2; 7 positions match TRBD1. The V segment lost 5 bases and the J segment 0 bases; nucleotides outside the gene matches: 6. CDR1 is PRHDT, CDR2 FYEKMQ, per germline (reference sequence). The CDR3 has 15 amino acids. In DNA, the CDR3 is TGTGCCAGCAGCACAAACAGGGGTCCTAACTATGGCTACACCTTC. It is translated as CASSTNRGPNYGYTF. The variable domain in full, with the rest retrieved from reference TRBV13 and TRBJ1-2, is AAGVIQSPRHLIKEKRETATLKCYPIPRHDTVYWYQQGPGQDPQFLISFYEKMQSDKGSIPDRFSAQQFSDYHSELNMSSLELGDSALYFCASSTNRGPNYGYTFGSGTRLTVV.